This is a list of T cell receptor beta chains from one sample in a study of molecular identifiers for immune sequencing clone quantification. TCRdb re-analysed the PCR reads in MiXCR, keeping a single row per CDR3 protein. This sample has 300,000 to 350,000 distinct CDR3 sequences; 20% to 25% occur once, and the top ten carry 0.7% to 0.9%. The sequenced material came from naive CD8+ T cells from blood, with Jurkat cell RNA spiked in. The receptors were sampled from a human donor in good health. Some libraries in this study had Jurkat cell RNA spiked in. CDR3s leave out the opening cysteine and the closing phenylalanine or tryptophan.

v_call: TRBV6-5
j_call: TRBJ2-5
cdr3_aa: ASTPGWASLSFETQY

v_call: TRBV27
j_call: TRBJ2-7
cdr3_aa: ASSLGATPSEVGSYEQY

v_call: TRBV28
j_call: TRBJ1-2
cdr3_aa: ASSRQGTVLYGYT

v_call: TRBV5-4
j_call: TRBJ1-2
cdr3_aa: ASSLARYGYT

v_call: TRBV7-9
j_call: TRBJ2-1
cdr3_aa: ASSNSGTSGVSLWF

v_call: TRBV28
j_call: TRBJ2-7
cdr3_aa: ASSLRGESYEQY

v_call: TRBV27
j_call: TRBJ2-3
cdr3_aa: ASSWAGSTDTQY

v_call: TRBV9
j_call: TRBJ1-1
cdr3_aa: ASSAYGAGKTEAF

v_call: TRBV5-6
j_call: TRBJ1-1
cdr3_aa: ASSQLIGTEAF

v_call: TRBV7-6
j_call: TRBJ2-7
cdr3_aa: ASSTGTSRYEQY

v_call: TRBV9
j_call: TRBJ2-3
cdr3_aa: ASGPPPSTDTQY

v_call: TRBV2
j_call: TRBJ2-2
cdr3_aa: ASSETGDAGELF

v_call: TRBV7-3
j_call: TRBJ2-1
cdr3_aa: ASSLGAGVGNEQF

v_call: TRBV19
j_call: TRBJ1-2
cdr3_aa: ASSMGSHYGYT

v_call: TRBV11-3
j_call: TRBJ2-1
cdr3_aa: ASSLGEGYSYNEQF

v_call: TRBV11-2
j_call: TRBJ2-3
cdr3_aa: ASSLGLGPDTQY

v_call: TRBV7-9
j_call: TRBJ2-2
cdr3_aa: ASSFWTITGELF

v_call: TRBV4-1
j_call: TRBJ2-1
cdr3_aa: ASSQPTDLNYNEQF

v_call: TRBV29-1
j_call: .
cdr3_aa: SADRQGANTDTQH

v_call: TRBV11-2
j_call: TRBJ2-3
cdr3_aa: ASSQLILAGLTDTQY

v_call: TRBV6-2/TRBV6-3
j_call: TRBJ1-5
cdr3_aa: ASSYVGMDQPQH

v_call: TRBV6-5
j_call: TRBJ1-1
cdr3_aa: ASRQRSDRGLRDAF

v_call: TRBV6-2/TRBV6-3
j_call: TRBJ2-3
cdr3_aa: ASSSSGGYTGTQY

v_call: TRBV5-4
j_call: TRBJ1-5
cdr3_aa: ASSLAGENQPQH

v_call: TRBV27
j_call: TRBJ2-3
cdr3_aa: ASMTSGNTDTQY

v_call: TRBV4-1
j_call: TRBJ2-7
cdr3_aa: ASSQATGLYEQY

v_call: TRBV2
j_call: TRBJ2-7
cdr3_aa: ASSEARGGNTYEQY

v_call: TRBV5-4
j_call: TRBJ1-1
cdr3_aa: AATRWGTENTEAF

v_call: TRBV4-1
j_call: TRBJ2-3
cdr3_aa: ASSYTVQGTQY

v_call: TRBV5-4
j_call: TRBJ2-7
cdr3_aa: ASSSGTSGGTYEQY

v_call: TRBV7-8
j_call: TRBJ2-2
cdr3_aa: ASSDQGAQVLGELF

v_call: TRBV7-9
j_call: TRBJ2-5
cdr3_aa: VSSFMVGNSETQY

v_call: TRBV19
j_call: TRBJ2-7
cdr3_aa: ASTARREGGMYEQY

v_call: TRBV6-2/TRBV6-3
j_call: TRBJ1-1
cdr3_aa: ASSWMSTEAF

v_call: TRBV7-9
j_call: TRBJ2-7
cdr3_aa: ASSLALGGGNEQY

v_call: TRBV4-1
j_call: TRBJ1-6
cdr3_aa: ASSQAGGRSYNSPLH

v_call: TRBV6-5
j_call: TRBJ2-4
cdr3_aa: ASSYRTGLAKNIQY

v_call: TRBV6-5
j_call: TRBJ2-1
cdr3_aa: ASSYALAGENEQF

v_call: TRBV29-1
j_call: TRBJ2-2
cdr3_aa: SVVLGQDTGELF

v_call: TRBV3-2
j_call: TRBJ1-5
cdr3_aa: ASSPSHLTVSQSQH

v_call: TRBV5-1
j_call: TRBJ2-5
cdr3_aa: ASSPDRGSGLAPYETQY

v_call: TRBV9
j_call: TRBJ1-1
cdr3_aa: ASSVGSGAGTEAF

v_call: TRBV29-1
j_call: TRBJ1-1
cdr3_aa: SVEGGEAF

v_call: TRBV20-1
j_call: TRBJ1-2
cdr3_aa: SANPNYGYT

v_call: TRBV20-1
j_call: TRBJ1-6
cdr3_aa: SAIPNSPLH

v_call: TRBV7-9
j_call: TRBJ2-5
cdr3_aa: ASSPPPTDQETQY

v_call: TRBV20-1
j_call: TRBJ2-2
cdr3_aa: SAKGQGDTGELF

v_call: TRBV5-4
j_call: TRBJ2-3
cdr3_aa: ASSEGGLAGGDTQY

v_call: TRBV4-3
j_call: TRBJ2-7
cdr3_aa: ASSQGTSGKYYEQY

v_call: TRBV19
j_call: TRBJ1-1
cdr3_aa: ASALGTEAF

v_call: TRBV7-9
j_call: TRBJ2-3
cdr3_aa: ASSSIDRDRYTDTQY

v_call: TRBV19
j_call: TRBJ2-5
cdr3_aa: ASSISETQY

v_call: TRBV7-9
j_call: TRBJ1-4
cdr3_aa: ASSQDRELNEKLF